This T cell receptor beta chain is drawn from a study of early T cells in non-severe SARS-CoV-2 infection. Turning to the study itself: The chains were unpaired, and the sequenced material was bulk RNA from unsorted whole blood.

Whole-study results and caveats: VDJdb matches were skewed toward anti-spike CD8 T cell responses.

The V gene lost 0 bases and the J gene lost 5 bases, with 11 bases spanning the gap. Germline loops: CDR1 LGHNA, CDR2 YNFKEQ. This CDR3 contains 15 residues. As regards this clonotype: Its antigen is unidentified.

Separate cDNA molecules each had unique molecular identifiers attached to them. Each CDR3 protein is one row after TCRdb ran MiXCR on the 5' RACE reads. The repertoire includes 20,000 to 25,000 distinct CDR3 sequences, less than 5.5% of them detected once, and around 4.5% sits in the top ten. Sequencing was performed on whole blood. This sequence joins TRBV4-2 and TRBJ1-5; no clear D gene. The sequence derives from an adult who was a healthcare worker with PCR-confirmed SARS-CoV-2 infection or an uninfected control (not recorded which). In nucleotides, the CDR3 is TGTGCCAGCAGCCAAGATCGGAAGGCGCATCAGCCCCAGCATTTT. Encoded protein: CASSQDRKAHQPQHF.